This T cell receptor beta chain was observed in a study of blood T cell repertoires in COVID-19. TCRdb's table, derived via immunoSEQ multiplex PCR, lists solely in-frame clones and lacks some. The data hold fewer than 250,000 clones, with 80% to 90% observed a single time. Trimming at V came to 7 bases and at J to 5 bases, leaving 12 bases not matched to a gene. This CDR3 is built from 16 residues. Per germline, CDR1 SGHRS and CDR2 YFSETQ. V gene TRBV5-1 combines with J gene TRBJ2-2, with 9 bases fitting TRBD1. Specimen: peripheral blood. The receptor comes from a woman of 80 years or more with COVID-19, enrolled during active disease. The CDR3 DNA reads as TGCGCCAGCGCCCAACTACAGGGGGCAGTAACCGGGGAGCTGTTTTTT. Translating it yields CASAQLQGAVTGELFF.